This paragraph covers one T cell receptor (beta chain) sequence. Antigen unknown. This entry belongs to a study of cytomegalovirus exposure and HLA in healthy donors. Study-wide context: Among the approximately 410 genotyped donors, 65% to 85% were placed in the Caucasian-associated ancestry cluster. Study results and caveats: From TCR beta sequences, most subjects' HLA-A and HLA-B alleles were reportedly predicted accurately. Across HLA loci, a later analysis found differing TCR association rates, with DRB1 most and HLA-C fewest. The authors enumerated some 160 TCR beta chains as linked to cytomegalovirus.

PCR employed 60 Vbeta and 13 Jbeta primers. Sequencing used immunoSEQ multiplex PCR; TCRdb keeps in-frame clones, though not all of them. Of 150,000 to 250,000 clones in the sample, approximately 85% were seen once. The CDR3 is made up of 14 amino acids. Trimming stripped 4 bases from V and 1 base from J, with 10 bases between. Looked up from germline, CDR1 is ENHRY and CDR2 is SYGVKD. The chain combines TRBV10-3 with TRBJ1-1, with a possible D match to TRBD1 (6 bases). The receptor comes from a woman aged 45-59 years in good health and CMV-seropositive. The sequenced sample consisted of PBMCs. The CDR3 reads CAISVLGGNTEAFF. Here the CDR3 DNA reads TGTGCCATCAGTGTCCTAGGGGGGAACACTGAAGCTTTCTTT.